A single sample gave rise to the 10 T cell receptor beta chains below, sequenced in a study of blood T cell repertoires in COVID-19. TCRdb's copy holds only in-frame clones and misses some; the assay was immunoSEQ multiplex PCR. The table records 330,000 or so clones, around 90% of them present only once. The sequenced sample was PBMCs or T cells enriched from blood (not recorded which). These receptors were collected from a woman between 25 and 40 years old who had recovered from COVID-19.

This clone was picked up a small number of times. The chain has TRBV5-1 and TRBJ2-7; 9 positions agree with TRBD1. CDR1 SGHRS and CDR2 YFSETQ come from the germline V gene. The CDR3 is made up of 13 amino acids. J lost 7 bases, V lost 3 bases, and 5 bases had no gene match. DNA for the CDR3: TGCGCCAGCAGCTCCCAGACAGGGGGTGAGCAGTACTTC. Translated, it gives CASSSQTGGEQYF.

The chain joins TRBV6-5 to TRBJ2-2, with 8 positions matching TRBD1. Germline V gene lookup returns CDR1 MNHEY and CDR2 SVGAGI. The V segment lost 5 bases and the J segment 6 bases; nucleotides outside the gene matches: 2. The CDR3 loop spans 13 amino acids. CDR3: CASSPQGAGELFF. The DNA of the CDR3 is TGTGCCAGCAGTCCACAGGGGGCCGGGGAGCTGTTTTTT.

V and J are TRBV11-3 and TRBJ2-5; the match to TRBD2 covers 10 bases. The CDR3 has 20 residues. V was clipped by 2 bases and J by 4 bases; unmatched bases: 19. Germline V gene sequence: CDR1 SGHNT, CDR2 YENEEA. The CDR3 spells CASSLNLGTSVNTGGETQYF. CDR3 nucleotides: TGTGCCAGCAGCTTAAACCTGGGGACTAGCGTAAATACGGGAGGAGAGACCCAGTACTTC.

J is TRBJ2-2 and V is TRBV7-2; the D gene is possibly TRBD1 (5 bases). The germline V and J ends were trimmed by 1 base and 4 bases, with 10 bases remaining between them. The CDR3 extends over 15 amino acids. In germline, CDR1 is SGHTA, CDR2 FQGNSA. The CDR3 coding sequence is TGTGCCAGCAGCTTAGAGGGGATAAGCACCGGGGAGCTGTTTTTT. Amino acids: CASSLEGISTGELFF.

This chain uses TRBV6-5 with TRBJ1-5, with no clear D. The germline CDR1 and CDR2 sequences are MNHEY and SVGAGI. The CDR3 is 15 residues long. The ends were cut back, 6 bases at V and 7 bases at J, with 19 bases in the middle. CDR3 sequence reads: CASSQGPGARQPQHF. Here the CDR3 DNA reads TGTGCCAGCAGCCAAGGACCGGGAGCGAGGCAGCCCCAGCATTTT.

In this sample, this clone turned up many times. V gene TRBV4-3 combines with J gene TRBJ2-6, with 13 positions matching TRBD2. The germline gives CDR1 LGHNA, CDR2 YSLEER. The CDR3 has 18 amino acids. The trim removed 4 bases at V and 1 base at J, leaving 4 bases unmatched. The CDR3 DNA reads TGCGCCAGCAGCCCCTGGACTAGCGGGGGATCTGGGGCCAACGTCCTGACTTTC. Its translation: CASSPWTSGGSGANVLTF.

The count of this clone is one. The J gene is TRBJ2-3, the V gene TRBV2, with D maybe TRBD2 (6 bases). The CDR3 runs 16 residues. CDR1 is SNHLY and CDR2 is FYNNEI in the germline V gene. V lost 1 base and J lost 0, with 11 bases in between. The CDR3 loop is CASSEGGTLSTDTQYF. CDR3 nucleotide sequence: TGTGCCAGCAGTGAAGGGGGGACTTTAAGCACAGATACGCAGTATTTT.

V usage is TRBV12-3 or TRBV12-4 and J usage is TRBJ1-2; TRBD1 matches at 9 bases. The V and J ends lost 10 bases and 3 bases, in that order; junction bases with no gene match: 6. This CDR3 spans 13 amino acids. CDR3 nucleotide sequence: TGTGCCAACTGGGACAGGGCTCACTATGGCTACACCTTC. Protein sequence: CANWDRAHYGYTF.

CDR3 sequence reads: CSAQLGLAGDYEQYF. The DNA for the CDR3 is TGCAGCGCCCAATTGGGACTAGCGGGAGACTACGAGCAGTACTTC. The chain employs TRBV29-1 and TRBJ2-7; 14 bases match TRBD2. The V gene's germline CDR1 is SQVTM and CDR2 ANQGSEA. The CDR3 runs to 15 residues. V was pared by 7 bases and J by 3 bases, with 8 bases of the junction left unmatched.

The V and J genes are TRBV5-5 and TRBJ1-1; maybe TRBD1 (5 bases). V was trimmed by 4 bases and J by 2 bases, leaving 12 bases between them. The V gene's germline CDR1 is SGHKS and CDR2 YYEKEE (reference sequence). This CDR3 comprises 14 residues. In DNA, the CDR3 is TGTGCCAGCAGCGTACTGGGGGGTAACACTGAAGCTTTCTTT. This sequence encodes CASSVLGGNTEAFF. Together with reference TRBV5-5 and TRBJ1-1, the CDR3 gives the full variable domain: DAGVTQSPTHLIKTRGQQVTLRCSPISGHKSVSWYQQVLGQGPQFIFQYYEKEERGRGNFPDRFSARQFPNYSSELNVNALLLGDSALYLCASSVLGGNTEAFFGQGTRLTVV.